The count of the clone carrying this T cell receptor beta chain is one. As for treatment: around 19 received Ad26.COV2.S at low or high dose, single or two shots; about 5 received placebo; per-sample allocation not given. At day 63 after the first vaccine or placebo injection, samples were drawn. Looked up from germline, CDR1 is LNHNV and CDR2 is YYDKDF (reference sequence). The CDR3 covers 16 residues. After removal of 0 bases from V and 1 base from J, the junction contained 6 bases not matched to a gene. Clones were sequenced by immunoSEQ multiplex PCR, and TCRdb holds only the in-frame ones, with some missing. The sample lists some 520,000 clones; roughly 85% were seen once. The sample comes from a study of Ad26.COV2.S vaccination and SARS-CoV-2 variants.

Sequenced material: peripheral blood, taken in a trial of Ad26.COV2.S vaccine versus placebo. The V and J genes are TRBV15 and TRBJ2-7; TRBD2 agrees at 7 bases. The TCR comes from a person aged 18-60 years who received the Ad26.COV2.S COVID-19 vaccine or a placebo. The CDR3 loop reads CATSRDLASGSYEQYF. CDR3 DNA sequence: TGTGCCACCAGCAGAGATTTGGCTAGCGGTTCCTACGAGCAGTACTTC.